This T cell receptor beta chain was identified during a study of beta chain features in type 1 diabetes. The germline gives CDR1 MDHEN, CDR2 SYDVKM. The length of the CDR3 is 14 residues. J was trimmed by 2 bases and V by 9 bases; bases with no gene match: 9. Concerning this clone: Its antigen remains unidentified.

Study-level results: TCRB CDR3s from Type 1 diabetes patients were moderately but significantly shorter in all four CD4+ subsets. Patients' naive, central memory and Treg TCRB repertoires seemed closer to one another than those of healthy donors.

It was via CD45RO/CCR7/CD25/CD127/CD95/CD27 that CD4+ naive, central memory, regulatory and stem cell-like memory cells were sorted. Expressed TCRB transcripts were sequenced, since all the RNA that had been isolated was reverse transcribed. Naive, central memory and regulatory T cell samples averaged approximately 3.9 million immunoSEQ reads each. Sequencing was performed with immunoSEQ multiplex PCR; in TCRdb, only in-frame clones are kept and a portion is missing. This table has some 350,000 clones, 9.6% appearing once. J is TRBJ1-2 and V is TRBV28; TRBD1 matches 7 bases. This sequence originates from a man aged 30 to 45 with type 1 diabetes. Input material: central memory CD4+ T cells from blood. CDR3 DNA sequence: TGTGCCAGTAATATTGGGACAGCGAACTATGGCTACACCTTC. This translates into CASNIGTANYGYTF.